The subject of this entry is one T cell receptor beta chain. The CDR3 totals 15 residues. CDR1 and CDR2 (germline): MDHEN, SYDVKM. V lost 6 bases, J lost 1 base, and 4 bases stayed unmatched. Repertoires were generated with immunoSEQ multiplex PCR, while TCRdb's copy carries only in-frame clones and drops some. The sample shows more than 110,000 clones, 84% of them seen only once. The sample comes from a study of blood T cell repertoires in COVID-19. The chain couples TRBV28 to TRBJ2-2, with TRBD2 matching over 8 bases. Sequencing used PBMCs or T cells enriched from blood (not recorded which). The TCR originated in a man in his forties with acute COVID-19. The CDR3: CASSTGGLNTGELFF. The CDR3 nucleotides read TGTGCCAGCAGCACGGGAGGGCTGAACACCGGGGAGCTGTTTTTT.